Presented here are 27 T cell receptor beta chains from one specimen sequenced in a study of cytomegalovirus exposure and HLA in healthy donors. It was with 60 Vbeta and 13 Jbeta primers that the PCR ran. Profiled with immunoSEQ multiplex PCR; TCRdb holds only in-frame clones, not every one. The repertoire holds some 170,000 clones, with about three quarters as singletons. Material for sequencing was PBMCs. The receptors originated from a man aged 35 to 55 in good health and CMV-seropositive.

The chain uses TRBV28 and TRBJ1-2; unclear D gene. Germline V gene lookup returns CDR1 MDHEN and CDR2 SYDVKM. The V gene lost 8 bases and the J gene lost 4 bases, with 17 bases spanning the gap. The CDR3 runs to 14 residues. The CDR3 region has the DNA TGTGCCAGCTCCTTAGGCGTGGAGATCTATGGCTACACCTTC. Protein sequence: CASSLGVEIYGYTF.

V gene TRBV7-9 combines with J gene TRBJ2-3; tentative D call: TRBD2 (6 bases). Trimming took 2 bases from V and 0 from J, leaving 12 bases between them. This CDR3 region has 16 residues. Germline assignment: CDR1 SEHNR and CDR2 FQNEAQ (reference sequence). CDR3 sequence: CASSLILAQSTDTQYF. The CDR3 nucleotides read TGTGCCAGCAGCTTAATCCTAGCGCAGAGCACAGATACGCAGTATTTT.

This chain connects TRBV6-4 to TRBJ2-1; TRBD2 might be the D (6 bases). V was trimmed by 4 bases and J by 1 base, leaving 14 bases between them. Per germline, CDR1 MRHNA and CDR2 SNTAGT. The CDR3 is made up of 16 amino acids. CDR3 sequence (DNA): TGTGCCAGCAGTGCTTCGGGAGCAAGTTCCTACAATGAGCAGTTCTTC. It is translated as CASSASGASSYNEQFF.

This clone is a singleton in its sample. This chain uses TRBV5-1 with TRBJ1-1, with D possibly matching TRBD1 (5 bases). The CDR3 covers 14 residues. V lost 4 bases and J lost 1, with 11 bases in between. Germline V gives CDR1 SGHRS, CDR2 YFSETQ. The CDR3: CASSPMTENTEAFF. The CDR3 DNA sequence: TGCGCCAGCAGCCCGATGACAGAGAACACTGAAGCTTTCTTT. Full variable domain (outside the CDR3, taken from reference TRBV5-1 and TRBJ1-1): KAGVTQTPRYLIKTRGQQVTLSCSPISGHRSVSWYQQTPGQGLQFLFEYFSETQRNKGNFPGRFSGRQFSNSRSEMNVSTLELGDSALYLCASSPMTENTEAFFGQGTRLTVV.

The J gene is TRBJ2-7, the V gene TRBV15, with 8 bases lining up with TRBD2. CDR3 length: 14 residues. The germline V gene encodes CDR1 LNHNV and CDR2 YYDKDF (reference sequence). The V gene end was trimmed by 8 bases and the J gene end by 4 bases; junction bases not matched to a gene: 10. The CDR3 region is CATEISGMSYEQYF. CDR3 sequence (DNA): TGTGCCACCGAAATTAGCGGGATGAGTTACGAGCAGTACTTC. The full variable domain, its missing parts supplied by reference TRBV15 and TRBJ2-7, is DAMVIQNPRYQVTQFGKPVTLSCSQTLNHNVMYWYQQKSSQAPKLLFHYYDKDFNNEADTPDNFQSRRPNTSFCFLDIRSPGLGDTAMYLCATEISGMSYEQYFGPGTRLTVT.

This clone has just one count. V gene TRBV28 combines with J gene TRBJ1-1, with 7 bases that match TRBD1. Germline CDR1 reads MDHEN; CDR2 reads SYDVKM. This CDR3 has 13 residues. J lost 6 bases, V lost 5 bases, and 6 bases had no gene match. The CDR3 loop is CASSPGTGAEAFF. Here the CDR3 DNA reads TGTGCCAGCAGTCCCGGAACAGGGGCTGAAGCTTTCTTT.

This clone was seen a handful of times. The chain couples TRBV12-2 to TRBJ1-3; no DNA check was done on the table's D call, TRBD1. TRBV12-2 is listed as a pseudogene. This CDR3 spans 15 amino acids. CDR3 amino acids: CASRQDKICGNTIYF. The CDR3 DNA reads TGTGCAAGTCGGCAGGACAAGATATGCGGAAACACCATATATTTT.

The chain links TRBV19 to TRBJ2-7; 10 nucleotides line up with TRBD1. Germline CDR1 LNHDA, CDR2 SQIVND (reference sequence). This CDR3 spans 14 amino acids. With 5 bases clipped from V and 3 bases from J, the junction kept 4 bases outside the gene matches. CDR3 sequence (DNA): TGTGCCAGTAGTGCGGGACAGGGGCACTACGAGCAGTACTTC. Translated, it gives CASSAGQGHYEQYF. The variable domain in full, with the rest retrieved from reference TRBV19 and TRBJ2-7, is DGGITQSPKYLFRKEGQNVTLSCEQNLNHDAMYWYRQDPGQGLRLIYYSQIVNDFQKGDIAEGYSVSREKKESFPLTVTSAQKNPTAFYLCASSAGQGHYEQYFGPGTRLTVT.

This clone came up a few times. The rearrangement links TRBV28 to TRBJ2-7, with 7 positions matching TRBD1. CDR3 length: 14 amino acids. The germline gives CDR1 MDHEN, CDR2 SYDVKM. Germline trimming cut 4 bases from V and 4 bases from J; bases unmatched to any gene: 7. The CDR3 spells CASSWAGGRYEQYF. DNA of the CDR3: TGTGCCAGCAGTTGGGCAGGGGGTAGATACGAGCAGTACTTC.

The chain couples TRBV30 to TRBJ2-1; TRBD2 is a possible D gene (6 bases). CDR1 and CDR2 (germline): GTSNPN, SVGIG (reference sequence). Trimming took 0 bases from V and 9 from J, leaving 15 bases between them. The CDR3 is 14 residues long. This CDR3 is CAWSVPGRKGEQFF. Here the CDR3 DNA reads TGTGCCTGGAGTGTACCTGGGAGGAAAGGTGAGCAGTTCTTC. The full variable domain, its missing parts supplied by reference TRBV30 and TRBJ2-1, is SQTIHQWPATLVQPVGSPLSLECTVEGTSNPNLYWYRQAAGRGLQLLFYSVGIGQISSEVPQNLSASRPQDRQFILSSKKLLLSDSGFYLCAWSVPGRKGEQFFGPGTRLTVL.

The rearrangement uses TRBV2 and TRBJ1-6; the D gene is possibly TRBD1 (6 bases). Germline loops: CDR1 SNHLY, CDR2 FYNNEI. V was pared by 8 bases and J by 0 bases, with 11 bases between. This CDR3 contains 15 residues. CDR3 bases: TGTGCCAGCGGAGACAGGAGCTCCTATAATTCACCCCTCCACTTT. This translates into CASGDRSSYNSPLHF.

The chain employs TRBV6-6 and TRBJ1-5; 7 bases fit TRBD1. The CDR3 is made up of 13 amino acids. CDR1 MNHNY and CDR2 SVGAGI come from the germline V gene (reference sequence). With 7 bases clipped from V and 5 bases from J, the junction kept 5 bases outside the gene matches. CDR3 in DNA: TGTGCCAGCAACGACAGGGTGGATCAGCCCCAGCATTTT. It specifies CASNDRVDQPQHF.

V gene TRBV6-5 combines with J gene TRBJ1-5; tentative D call: TRBD1 (5 bases). Germline CDR1 MNHEY, CDR2 SVGAGI. Trimming took 7 bases from V and 1 from J, leaving 11 bases between them. This CDR3 is built from 14 residues. The CDR3 loop is CASMGRGSNQPQHF. CDR3 nucleotides: TGTGCCAGCATGGGACGGGGGAGCAATCAGCCCCAGCATTTT.

The chain uses TRBV5-1 and TRBJ2-1; weak D call: TRBD1 (5 bases). Germline V gene data show CDR1 as SGHRS and CDR2 as YFSETQ. This CDR3 region has 14 residues. Trimming cost V 6 bases and J 5 bases, with 15 bases left between them. The CDR3 DNA reads TGCGCCAGCAATCCAGGGTCTACTGACAATGAGCAGTTCTTC. Translated: CASNPGSTDNEQFF.

The V and J genes are TRBV10-3 and TRBJ2-5; D is possibly TRBD2 (6 bases). V dropped 10 bases and J dropped 0 bases, with 15 bases sitting between them. Germline V CDR1 and CDR2: ENHRY, SYGVKD. The CDR3 is 14 residues long. DNA for the CDR3: TGTGCCACGCGGGGCAGGCTGTACCAAGAGACCCAGTACTTC. It yields the protein CATRGRLYQETQYF.

J is TRBJ1-6 and V is TRBV6-1; 8 bases line up with TRBD1. CDR3 size: 15 residues. The V gene's germline CDR1 is MNHNS and CDR2 SASEGT. V lost 5 bases, J lost 11 bases, and 11 bases stayed unmatched. This chain's CDR3 is CASSLEDRGFTPLHF. DNA of the CDR3: TGTGCCAGCAGTCTCGAAGACAGGGGCTTTACACCCCTCCACTTT.

The chain couples TRBV5-4 to TRBJ2-4; maybe TRBD1 (6 bases). The germline V gene has CDR1 SGHNT and CDR2 YYREEE (reference sequence). V lost 2 bases, J lost 5 bases, and 14 bases lay in between. This CDR3 spans 15 amino acids. The CDR3 DNA is TGTGCCAGCAGCTTACGTCCAGGGGTTGAAAACATTCAGTACTTC. It yields the protein CASSLRPGVENIQYF. Complete variable domain (other parts from reference TRBV5-4 and TRBJ2-4): ETGVTQSPTHLIKTRGQQVTLRCSSQSGHNTVSWYQQALGQGPQFIFQYYREEENGRGNFPPRFSGLQFPNYSSELNVNALELDDSALYLCASSLRPGVENIQYFGAGTRLSVL.

The chain recombines TRBV5-4 with TRBJ2-1; tentative D call: TRBD2 (7 bases). V was cut by 5 bases and J by 0 bases, with 21 bases left in between. The CDR3 has 18 residues. Germline V gene sequence: CDR1 SGHNT, CDR2 YYREEE (reference sequence). Here the CDR3 DNA reads TGTGCCAGCAGGAGAAGCGGGACTGGGGGCCCCTCCTACAATGAGCAGTTCTTC. Translation: CASRRSGTGGPSYNEQFF.

The chain uses TRBV10-3 and TRBJ2-1; 11 nucleotides agree with TRBD1. Trimming cost V 2 bases and J 3 bases; bases outside gene matches: 3. The CDR3 is 16 amino acids. Germline V gene lookup returns CDR1 ENHRY and CDR2 SYGVKD. The DNA for the CDR3 is TGTGCCATCAGTGAGCCCGGGACAGGGGGCTACAATGAGCAGTTCTTC. It codes for CAISEPGTGGYNEQFF.

This clone was detected only a few times. Other DNA sequences in this sample translate to the same CDR3. The gene calls are TRBV5-1 and TRBJ2-1; TRBD2 matches 8 bases. The germline CDR1 and CDR2 sequences are SGHRS and YFSETQ. V was pared by 0 bases and J by 2 bases, with 4 bases of the junction left unmatched. The CDR3 contains 16 residues. CDR3 sequence reads: CASSLAAGGPYNEQFF. CDR3 nucleotides: TGCGCCAGCAGCTTGGCGGCGGGAGGTCCCTACAATGAGCAGTTCTTC.

V is TRBV28 and J is TRBJ2-2; TRBD2 agrees at 13 bases. V gave up 5 bases and J gave up 1 base; unmatched junction bases: 4. Germline loops: CDR1 MDHEN, CDR2 SYDVKM. The CDR3 totals 17 residues. The CDR3: CASSPTSGRVNTGELFF. DNA of the CDR3: TGTGCCAGCAGTCCCACTAGCGGGAGGGTGAACACCGGGGAGCTGTTTTTT.

This clone was observed a single time. The V and J genes are TRBV7-2 and TRBJ2-3; D ambiguous. Germline lookup yields CDR1 SGHTA and CDR2 FQGNSA. The ends were cut back, 2 bases at V and 0 bases at J, with 6 bases in the middle. This CDR3 has 14 residues. The CDR3 spells CASSLRRSTDTQYF. CDR3 coding DNA: TGTGCCAGCAGCTTACGGCGGAGCACAGATACGCAGTATTTT.

The V and J genes are TRBV6-1 and TRBJ1-5; possible D gene TRBD1, 6 bases. The CDR3 length is 14 residues. V lost 6 bases to trimming and J lost 7 bases, with 16 bases between them. Germline assignment: CDR1 MNHNS and CDR2 SASEGT. The CDR3 loop reads CASRGLGQGQPQHF. DNA of the CDR3: TGTGCCAGCAGAGGCCTAGGCCAGGGGCAGCCCCAGCATTTT.

This clone was found a few times. The chain recombines TRBV6-1 with TRBJ2-1; 11 bases are shared with TRBD2. This CDR3 is 15 amino acids long. Germline CDR1 is MNHNS and CDR2 is SASEGT. Germline trimming cut 5 bases from V and 3 bases from J; bases unmatched to any gene: 3. The CDR3 nucleotides read TGTGCCAGCAGTCCGGGACTAGCGGACTACAATGAGCAGTTCTTC. It specifies CASSPGLADYNEQFF.

This chain uses TRBV4-1 with TRBJ1-5, with D hard to call. This CDR3 has 13 amino acids. Germline V gives CDR1 MGHRA, CDR2 YSYEKL. Trimming removed 4 bases at V and 0 bases at J, with 4 bases between. The chain's CDR3 is CASSLNSNQPQHF. The CDR3 DNA sequence: TGCGCCAGCAGCCTCAATAGCAATCAGCCCCAGCATTTT.

This clone was recorded only once. The rearrangement links TRBV5-6 to TRBJ2-1, with TRBD2 matching over 13 bases. This CDR3 comprises 17 residues. Germline V gene data show CDR1 as SGHDT and CDR2 as YYEEEE. After removal of 4 bases from V and 7 bases from J, the junction contained 11 bases not matched to a gene. The DNA of the CDR3 is TGTGCCAGCAGCCCCGCGTCCACTAGCGGGAGGGGGAATGAGCAGTTCTTC. Translated, it gives CASSPASTSGRGNEQFF.

This chain joins TRBV7-9 and TRBJ1-1, with D perhaps TRBD1 (6 bases). CDR3 length: 11 residues. Trimming shortened V by 4 bases and J by 11 bases, and 11 bases separated the two germline ends. Germline assignment: CDR1 SEHNR and CDR2 FQNEAQ (reference sequence). This CDR3 reads CASSSTQGAFF. The CDR3, as DNA: TGTGCCAGCAGCTCAACCCAGGGGGCTTTCTTT.